This T cell receptor beta chain was captured by sequencing in a study of vaccination effects on CD4 cells after COVID-19. Across the study: The cohort was immunized with two doses of either the BNT162b2 or mRNA-1273 vaccine.

General observations from the study: There was only 1 of 255 vaccine-induced clones in healthy vaccinees that cross-reacted with common cold coronaviruses.

Pools of viral peptides were used by the ViraFEST assay to expand antigen-specific CD4+ T cells ahead of sequencing. Having been cultured for less than 12 days, the cells underwent CD4+ T cell isolation. Neither prior SARS-CoV-2 infection nor positive nucleocapsid antibodies were present in the vaccine recipients. Germline-derived CDR1 and CDR2 are GTSNPN and SVGIG (reference sequence). After removal of 4 bases from V and 0 bases from J, the junction contained 11 bases not matched to a gene. The length of the CDR3 is 17 residues. Note on this clone: What it binds is not known.

TCRdb's copy holds only in-frame clones and misses some; the assay was immunoSEQ multiplex PCR. The data contain about 38,000 clones, roughly 70% of them singletons. This sequence was found in a human donor who received a COVID-19 vaccine. The J gene is TRBJ1-4, the V gene TRBV30; 7 bases match TRBD1. The sequencing here drew on CD4+ T cells from PBMCs cultured with SARS-CoV-2 spike peptides, taken before COVID-19 vaccination. CDR3 DNA: TGTGCCTGGAATCGAAGGGACAGAGATGCAACTAATGAAAAACTGTTTTTT. This codes for CAWNRRDRDATNEKLFF.